This T cell receptor beta chain originates from a study of T cells after yellow fever vaccination (dated by TCRdb to the late 2010s). Turning to the overall study: The SMART-Seq v4 Ultra Low Input RNA kit was used to prepare libraries from fractions with low cell numbers. Bulk TCR alpha and beta repertoires were sequenced longitudinally to track T-cell clones before and after primary and booster YFV17D yellow fever vaccination. Two healthy male donors, one aged 18 to 29 and one aged 30 to 40 years, made up the cohort. Blood samples were taken at several timepoints before and after primary and secondary immunization, and bulk PBMC replicates and cell subsets were isolated. Points the paper makes about the study in general: Compared with the primary T-cell response, the secondary T-cell response was faster but weaker, reaching its peak on day 5 rather than on day 15. Computational filtering was needed because FACS-sorted repertoires could contain abundant contaminating clonotypes from the bulk population. The study included only two donors, which limits how far the findings can be generalized. Most clones expanded after primary vaccination (96% of CD4 and 88% of CD8) were re-detected after the booster, suggesting that broad memory maintenance occurred. A small fraction of clonotypes appeared in both the CD4 and CD8 compartments, likely as a result of convergent recombination.

The CDR3 holds 12 amino acids from the cysteine to the phenylalanine. Kept here is only the CDR3 DNA, which spans 36 bases and is read in frame from base 1. The germline ends are 6 bases apart after V is trimmed by 3 bases and J by 4 bases. This specimen's treatment or condition label, interpreted: live attenuated yellow fever vaccine strain. At each blood-draw timepoint, two biological replicates of bulk PBMCs were collected. A standard Ficoll-Paque protocol was used to isolate PBMCs from peripheral blood. TriZol was used to extract RNA from bulk PBMCs, CD4 and CD8 fractions, and dextramer-positive and dextramer-negative fractions. Synthesis of TCR cDNA relied on 5'RACE template switching, a step that introduced a universal primer site along with unique molecular identifiers. cDNA synthesis was primed from both the TCR alpha and TCR beta constant segments. Two PCR steps were used to amplify libraries, with sample barcodes and sequencing adapters being added in the second step. Sequencing of libraries was done on Illumina HiSeq 2500 (2x100 bp) or NovaSeq (2x150 bp). The published analysis was carried out like this. MIGEC was used to demultiplex reads and collapse the reads into UMI consensus sequences, and MiXCR was used for V(D)J alignment. Vaccine-responding clonotypes were identified with edgeR using replicate PBMC samples, with FDR below 0.01 and a log2 fold change above 5 up to day 15 being required. Each bulk clonotype was labeled CD4 or CD8 based on which sequenced repertoire, CD4 or CD8, contained the clonotype at higher abundance. The raw public data were reprocessed by TCRdb itself: fastp quality trimming at Q25, MiXCR clonotype calling, in-frame beta chains only. Rows merge per CDR3 protein into single entries with the most common DNA and genes. The authors' filters were not applied to this entry. Counted in this sample were about 550,000 distinct CDR3 sequences; about 19% of them appeared once. The ten largest clones represent approximately 15% of the sample.

A word on this clonotype: It has no known antigen specificity. Base qualities were left out, and no much larger clone turns up one base away.

This sample comprised PBMCs, obtained 15 days after the yellow fever booster vaccination. This clonotype originated in a man aged 30-40 years who received the YFV17D yellow fever vaccine. The rearrangement joined TRBV12-3 or TRBV12-4 to TRBJ1-1, with an unclear D gene assignment. The CDR3 corresponds to CASSFSGTEAFF. The bases read TGTGCCAGCAGTTTTTCGGGCACTGAAGCTTTCTTT.